A selection of T cell receptor beta chains follows, all from one sample in a study of shared clonotypes between healthy human individuals. Repertoires were generated with immunoSEQ multiplex PCR, while TCRdb's copy carries only in-frame clones and drops some. The sample records about 1.5 million clones, around 97% being singletons. The sample consisted of naive CD4+ T cells sorted from blood. The receptors here all came from a man aged 25 to 40 in good health. The CDR3 runs from the conserved cysteine through the conserved F or W. D genes are given only for firm matches. Rows give clone size only sometimes, using once, few, many, or a class for an expanded clone.

D: -; size: -; J: TRBJ2-2; V: TRBV7-3; CDR3: CASSSDGNTGELFF; DNA: TGTGCCAGCAGCTCGGACGGGAACACCGGGGAGCTGTTTTTT
D: TRBD2; size: once; J: TRBJ2-7; V: TRBV9; CDR3: CASSVEPGLAGGYEQYF; DNA: TGTGCCAGCAGCGTAGAACCAGGACTAGCTGGGGGCTACGAGCAGTACTTC
D: -; size: -; J: TRBJ2-5; V: TRBV19; CDR3: CASKLVGGETQYF; DNA: TGTGCCAGTAAACTGGTCGGGGGAGAGACCCAGTACTTC
D: -; size: -; J: TRBJ1-1; V: TRBV10-2; CDR3: CASSETLNTEAFF; DNA: TGCGCCAGCAGTGAGACACTTAACACTGAAGCTTTCTTT
D: TRBD2; size: -; J: TRBJ2-3; V: TRBV11-3; CDR3: CASSPTGLAGGDTQYF; DNA: TGTGCCAGCAGCCCAACGGGACTAGCGGGAGGGGATACGCAGTATTTT
D: TRBD1; size: -; J: TRBJ2-3; V: TRBV6-1; CDR3: CASSWDRGPTDTQYF; DNA: TGTGCCAGCAGTTGGGACAGGGGTCCCACAGATACGCAGTATTTT
D: TRBD2; size: -; J: TRBJ2-2; V: TRBV18; CDR3: CASSPITSGLTGELFF; DNA: TGTGCCAGCTCACCAATAACTAGCGGACTCACCGGGGAGCTGTTTTTT
D: -; size: -; J: TRBJ1-1; V: TRBV13; CDR3: CASSLPGGRTEAFF; DNA: TGTGCCAGCAGCCTCCCGGGGGGCCGGACTGAAGCTTTCTTT
D: -; size: once; J: TRBJ1-5; V: TRBV19; CDR3: CASSIGGLGQPQHF; DNA: TGTGCCAGTAGTATAGGTGGTTTGGGTCAGCCCCAGCATTTT
D: -; size: once; J: TRBJ1-5; V: TRBV10-3; CDR3: CAISEGYQPQHF; DNA: TGTGCCATCAGTGAAGGGTATCAGCCCCAGCATTTT
D: -; size: -; J: TRBJ2-5; V: TRBV7-2; CDR3: CASSPGPNVGQYF; DNA: TGTGCCAGCAGCCCAGGCCCTAACGTTGGCCAGTACTTC
D: TRBD1; size: -; J: TRBJ2-7; V: TRBV28; CDR3: CASTRGGSGTGTYEQYF; DNA: TGTGCCAGCACAAGGGGGGGGTCCGGGACAGGGACCTACGAGCAGTACTTC
D: -; size: -; J: TRBJ1-4; V: TRBV7-6; CDR3: CASSFSPEKLFF; DNA: TGTGCCAGCAGCTTCAGTCCGGAAAAACTGTTTTTT
D: TRBD1; size: -; J: TRBJ2-2; V: TRBV9; CDR3: CASSAPPGGQASGELFF; DNA: TGTGCCAGCAGCGCACCGCCGGGTGGACAGGCATCGGGGGAGCTGTTTTTT
D: -; size: -; J: TRBJ2-3; V: TRBV7-6; CDR3: CASSLLSPLSTDTQYF; DNA: TGTGCCAGCAGCTTACTTTCTCCGCTTAGCACAGATACGCAGTATTTT
D: TRBD1; size: -; J: TRBJ2-5; V: TRBV29-1; CDR3: CSVRDRGRQETQYF; DNA: TGCAGCGTCCGAGACAGGGGGAGGCAAGAGACCCAGTACTTC
D: -; size: -; J: TRBJ2-3; V: TRBV18; CDR3: CASSPVAGSYTDTQYF; DNA: TGTGCCAGCTCCCCCGTCGCGGGAAGTTACACAGATACGCAGTATTTT
D: TRBD2; size: -; J: TRBJ2-7; V: TRBV10-3; CDR3: CATGLAGVGVYEQYF; DNA: TGTGCCACGGGACTAGCGGGAGTTGGAGTTTACGAGCAGTACTTC
D: -; size: -; J: TRBJ1-5; V: TRBV4-1; CDR3: CASSQGDGLNQPQHF; DNA: TGCGCCAGCAGCCAAGGAGACGGACTCAATCAGCCCCAGCATTTT
D: -; size: -; J: TRBJ2-1; V: TRBV5-5; CDR3: CASSSAGSYNEQFF; DNA: TGTGCCAGCAGCTCAGCCGGCTCCTACAATGAGCAGTTCTTC
D: TRBD1; size: -; J: TRBJ1-5; V: TRBV18; CDR3: CASSTGVGNQPQHF; DNA: TGTGCCAGCTCAACAGGGGTGGGCAATCAGCCCCAGCATTTT
D: -; size: -; J: TRBJ2-6; V: TRBV7-7; CDR3: CASSPSGANVLTF; DNA: TGTGCTAGCAGCCCCTCTGGGGCCAACGTCCTGACTTTC
D: TRBD1; size: -; J: TRBJ2-1; V: TRBV30; CDR3: CAWSEDRAPYNEQFF; DNA: TGTGCCTGGAGTGAAGACAGGGCCCCCTACAATGAGCAGTTCTTC
D: -; size: once; J: TRBJ1-5; V: TRBV19; CDR3: CASSILGEGSNQPQHF; DNA: TGTGCCAGTAGTATACTCGGGGAGGGGAGCAATCAGCCCCAGCATTTT
D: TRBD1; size: -; J: TRBJ1-3; V: TRBV4-2; CDR3: CASSQGDRFSGNTIYF; DNA: TGTGCCAGCAGCCAAGGGGACAGATTCTCTGGAAACACCATATATTTT
D: -; size: -; J: TRBJ2-3; V: TRBV2; CDR3: CASSANQGDTQYF; DNA: TGTGCCAGCAGTGCCAATCAGGGGGATACGCAGTATTTT
D: -; size: -; J: TRBJ2-3; V: TRBV6-5; CDR3: CASSFLLEGAQYF; DNA: TGTGCCAGCAGTTTCCTACTAGAGGGTGCGCAGTATTTT
D: TRBD2; size: -; J: TRBJ2-1; V: TRBV29-1; CDR3: CSAGTSGRGDEQFF; DNA: TGCAGCGCCGGGACTAGCGGTAGGGGGGATGAGCAGTTCTTC
D: -; size: -; J: TRBJ2-1; V: TRBV6-6; CDR3: CASSYSNGRYNEQFF; DNA: TGTGCCAGCAGTTACTCGAATGGGAGGTACAATGAGCAGTTCTTC
D: -; size: -; J: TRBJ1-5; V: TRBV6-1; CDR3: CASSEAGYRPQHF; DNA: TGTGCCAGCAGTGAAGCGGGTTATCGGCCCCAGCATTTT
D: -; size: -; J: TRBJ1-4; V: TRBV30; CDR3: CAWGDTSTNEKLFF; DNA: TGTGCCTGGGGGGACACTTCAACTAATGAAAAACTGTTTTTT
D: TRBD1; size: -; J: TRBJ1-1; V: TRBV27; CDR3: CASSRNGQGSTEAFF; DNA: TGTGCCAGCAGTAGGAACGGACAGGGTAGCACTGAAGCTTTCTTT
D: -; size: -; J: TRBJ2-1; V: TRBV25-1; CDR3: CASSEFRGDYNEQFF; DNA: TGTGCCAGCAGTGAATTTCGAGGGGACTACAATGAGCAGTTCTTC
D: TRBD2; size: -; J: TRBJ2-7; V: TRBV28; CDR3: CASSIPTSGTYEQYF; DNA: TGTGCCAGCAGTATACCGACTAGCGGAACGTACGAGCAGTACTTC
D: -; size: -; J: TRBJ1-5; V: TRBV7-8; CDR3: CASSPSGPGQPQHF; DNA: TGTGCCAGCAGCCCTAGTGGGCCGGGCCAGCCCCAGCATTTT
D: -; size: -; J: TRBJ2-7; V: TRBV27; CDR3: CASSRAGFYEQYF; DNA: TGTGCCAGCAGCCGGGCAGGCTTCTACGAGCAGTACTTC
D: -; size: -; J: TRBJ2-7; V: TRBV5-8; CDR3: CASSLRWTYAFNAYEQYF; DNA: TGTGCCAGCAGCTTGAGGTGGACCTACGCATTTAACGCCTACGAGCAGTACTTC
D: TRBD2; size: -; J: TRBJ2-5; V: TRBV13; CDR3: CASSSRRTSGRALGETQYF; DNA: TGTGCCAGCAGCTCAAGAAGGACTAGCGGGAGGGCCTTAGGGGAGACCCAGTACTTC
D: -; size: -; J: TRBJ2-1; V: TRBV19; CDR3: CASSIARGSEQFF; DNA: TGTGCCAGTAGTATAGCCCGTGGCAGTGAGCAGTTCTTC
D: TRBD2; size: -; J: TRBJ2-3; V: TRBV18; CDR3: CASSLAGYTDTQYF; DNA: TGTGCCAGCTCGCTAGCGGGGTACACAGATACGCAGTATTTT
D: TRBD1; size: once; J: TRBJ1-1; V: TRBV5-1; CDR3: CASSLGQGGPNTEAFF; DNA: TGCGCCAGCAGCTTGGGACAGGGGGGACCTAACACTGAAGCTTTCTTT